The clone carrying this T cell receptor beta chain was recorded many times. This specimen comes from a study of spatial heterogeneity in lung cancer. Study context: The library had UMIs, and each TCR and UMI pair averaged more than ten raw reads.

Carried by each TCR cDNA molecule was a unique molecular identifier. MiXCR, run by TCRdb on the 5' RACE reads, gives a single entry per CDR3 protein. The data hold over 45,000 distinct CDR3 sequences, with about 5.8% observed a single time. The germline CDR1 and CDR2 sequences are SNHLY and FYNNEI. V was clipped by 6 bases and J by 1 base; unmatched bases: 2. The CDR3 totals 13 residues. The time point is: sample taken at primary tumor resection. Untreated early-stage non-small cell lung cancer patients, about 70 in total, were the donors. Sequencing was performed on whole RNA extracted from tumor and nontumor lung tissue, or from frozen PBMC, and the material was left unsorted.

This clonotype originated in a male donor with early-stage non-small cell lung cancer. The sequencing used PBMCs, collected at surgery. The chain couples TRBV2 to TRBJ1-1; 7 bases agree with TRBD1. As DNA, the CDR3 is TGTGCCAGCAGCGGGGACAGGAACACTGAAGCTTTCTTT. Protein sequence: CASSGDRNTEAFF.